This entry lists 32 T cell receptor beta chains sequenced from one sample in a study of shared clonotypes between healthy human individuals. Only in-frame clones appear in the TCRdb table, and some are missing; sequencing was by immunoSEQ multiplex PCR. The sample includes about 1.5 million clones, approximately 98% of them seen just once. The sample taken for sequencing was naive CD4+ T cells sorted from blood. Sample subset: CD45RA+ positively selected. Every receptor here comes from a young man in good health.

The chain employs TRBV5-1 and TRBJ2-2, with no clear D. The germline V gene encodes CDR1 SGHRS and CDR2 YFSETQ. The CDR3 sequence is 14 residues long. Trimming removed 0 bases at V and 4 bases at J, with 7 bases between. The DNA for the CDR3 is TGCGCCAGCAGCTTGGCCCAGAGCACCGGGGAGCTGTTTTTT. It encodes CASSLAQSTGELFF. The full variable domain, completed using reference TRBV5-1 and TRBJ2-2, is KAGVTQTPRYLIKTRGQQVTLSCSPISGHRSVSWYQQTPGQGLQFLFEYFSETQRNKGNFPGRFSGRQFSNSRSEMNVSTLELGDSALYLCASSLAQSTGELFFGEGSRLTVL.

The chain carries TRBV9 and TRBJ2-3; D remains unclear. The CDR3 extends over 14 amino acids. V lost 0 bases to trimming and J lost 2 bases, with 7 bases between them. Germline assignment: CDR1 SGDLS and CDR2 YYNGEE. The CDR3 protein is CASSVGSTTDTQYF. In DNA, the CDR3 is TGTGCCAGCAGCGTAGGATCCACCACAGATACGCAGTATTTT.

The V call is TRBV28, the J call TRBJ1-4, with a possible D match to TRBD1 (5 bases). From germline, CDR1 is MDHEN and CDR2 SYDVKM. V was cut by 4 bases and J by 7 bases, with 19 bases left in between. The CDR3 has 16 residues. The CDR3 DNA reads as TGTGCCAGCAGTTGGCAGGGACCCGAAGTCAGTGAAAAACTGTTTTTT. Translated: CASSWQGPEVSEKLFF.

CDR3 amino acids: CASSLVVRGPGNTIYF. In DNA form, the CDR3 reads TGTGCCAGCAGCTTGGTAGTCAGGGGGCCTGGAAACACCATATATTTT. The genes are TRBV5-5 and TRBJ1-3, with 8 bases matching TRBD1. Germline CDR1 and CDR2: SGHKS and YYEKEE (reference sequence). Trimming removed 0 bases from V and 2 bases from J; junction bases left unmatched: 4. This CDR3 region has 16 residues. Full variable domain (remainder filled in from reference TRBV5-5 and TRBJ1-3): DAGVTQSPTHLIKTRGQQVTLRCSPISGHKSVSWYQQVLGQGPQFIFQYYEKEERGRGNFPDRFSARQFPNYSSELNVNALLLGDSALYLCASSLVVRGPGNTIYFGEGSWLTVV.

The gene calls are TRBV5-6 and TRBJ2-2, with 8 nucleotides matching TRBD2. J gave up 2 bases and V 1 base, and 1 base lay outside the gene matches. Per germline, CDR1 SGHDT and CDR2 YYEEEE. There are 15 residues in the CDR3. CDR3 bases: TGTGCCAGCAGCTTGCGGGGGGGCAACACCGGGGAGCTGTTTTTT. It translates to CASSLRGGNTGELFF.

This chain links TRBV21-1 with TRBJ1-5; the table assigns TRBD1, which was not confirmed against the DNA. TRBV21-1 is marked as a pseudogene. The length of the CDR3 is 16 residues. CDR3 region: CASSYDRGYSNQPQHF. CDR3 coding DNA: TGTGCCAGCAGCTACGACAGGGGGTATAGCAATCAGCCCCAGCATTTT.

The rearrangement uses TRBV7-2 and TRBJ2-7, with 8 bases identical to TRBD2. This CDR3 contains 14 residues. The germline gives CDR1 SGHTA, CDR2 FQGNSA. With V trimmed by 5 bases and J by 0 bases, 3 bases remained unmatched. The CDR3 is CASSPTSDSYEQYF. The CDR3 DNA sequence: TGTGCCAGCAGCCCGACTAGCGACTCCTACGAGCAGTACTTC.

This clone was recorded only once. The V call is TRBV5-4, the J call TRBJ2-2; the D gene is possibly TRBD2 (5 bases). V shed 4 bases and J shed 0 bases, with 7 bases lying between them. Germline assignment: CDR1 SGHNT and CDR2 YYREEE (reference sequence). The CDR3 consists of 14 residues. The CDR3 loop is CASSQLANTGELFF. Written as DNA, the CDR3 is TGTGCCAGCAGCCAACTAGCGAACACCGGGGAGCTGTTTTTT.

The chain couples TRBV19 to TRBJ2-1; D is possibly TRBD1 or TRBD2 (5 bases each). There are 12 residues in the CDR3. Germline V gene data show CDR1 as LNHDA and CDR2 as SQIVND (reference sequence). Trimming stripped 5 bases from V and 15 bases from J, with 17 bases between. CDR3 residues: CASSQGASYPFF. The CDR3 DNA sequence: TGTGCCAGTAGTCAGGGAGCGTCTTACCCGTTCTTC.

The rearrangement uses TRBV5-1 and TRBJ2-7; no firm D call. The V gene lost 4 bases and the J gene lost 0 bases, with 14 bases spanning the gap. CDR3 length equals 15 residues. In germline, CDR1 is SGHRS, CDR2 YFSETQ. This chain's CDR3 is CASSPRPGGSYEQYF. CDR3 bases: TGCGCCAGCAGCCCCCGCCCGGGCGGCTCCTACGAGCAGTACTTC.

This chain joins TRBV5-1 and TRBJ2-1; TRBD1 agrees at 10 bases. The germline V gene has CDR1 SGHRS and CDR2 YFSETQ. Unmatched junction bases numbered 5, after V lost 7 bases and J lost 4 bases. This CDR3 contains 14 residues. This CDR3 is CASGRDRGYNEQFF. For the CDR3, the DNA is TGCGCCAGCGGTCGGGACAGGGGTTACAATGAGCAGTTCTTC.

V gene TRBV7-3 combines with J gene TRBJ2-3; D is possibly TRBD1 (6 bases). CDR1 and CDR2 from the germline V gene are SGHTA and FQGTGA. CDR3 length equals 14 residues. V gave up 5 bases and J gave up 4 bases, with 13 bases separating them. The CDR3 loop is CASSPGTRADTQYF. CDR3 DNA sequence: TGTGCCAGCAGCCCCGGGACACGGGCAGATACGCAGTATTTT. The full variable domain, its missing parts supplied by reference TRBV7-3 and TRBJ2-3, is GAGVSQTPSNKVTEKGKYVELRCDPISGHTALYWYRQSLGQGPEFLIYFQGTGAADDSGLPNDRFFAVRPEGSVSTLKIQRTERGDSAVYLCASSPGTRADTQYFGPGTRLTVL.

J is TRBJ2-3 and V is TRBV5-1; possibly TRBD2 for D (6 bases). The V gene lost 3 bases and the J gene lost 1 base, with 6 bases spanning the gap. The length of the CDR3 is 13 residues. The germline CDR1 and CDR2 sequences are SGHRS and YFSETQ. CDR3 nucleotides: TGCGCCAGCAGCTGGGGGGGCACAGATACGCAGTATTTT. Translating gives CASSWGGTDTQYF.

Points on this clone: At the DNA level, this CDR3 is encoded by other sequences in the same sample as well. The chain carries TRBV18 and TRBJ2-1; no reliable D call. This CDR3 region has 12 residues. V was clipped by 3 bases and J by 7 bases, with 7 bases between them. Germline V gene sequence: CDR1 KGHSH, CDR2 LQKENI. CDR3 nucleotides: TGTGCCAGCTCACCGCTAGGGAATGAGCAGTTCTTC. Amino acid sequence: CASSPLGNEQFF.

The CDR3 nucleotides are TGTGCCAGCAGCGTAGCGGTTAGCCGTGCCAATGAGCAGTTCTTC. Its protein is CASSVAVSRANEQFF. The chain employs TRBV9 and TRBJ2-1; unclear D gene. Germline values: CDR1 SGDLS, CDR2 YYNGEE. CDR3 length: 15 residues. Trimming cost V 0 bases and J 6 bases, with 13 bases left between them.

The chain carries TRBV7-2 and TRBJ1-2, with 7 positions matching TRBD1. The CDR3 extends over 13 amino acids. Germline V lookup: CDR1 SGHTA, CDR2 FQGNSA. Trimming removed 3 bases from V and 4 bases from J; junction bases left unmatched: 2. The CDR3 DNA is TGTGCCAGCAGCTTCGGGACAGTCTATGGCTACACCTTC. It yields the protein CASSFGTVYGYTF.

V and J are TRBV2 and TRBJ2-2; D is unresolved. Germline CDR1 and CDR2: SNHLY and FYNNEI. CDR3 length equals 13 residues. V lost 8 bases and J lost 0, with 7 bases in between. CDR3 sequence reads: CASRPTNTGELFF. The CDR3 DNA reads TGTGCCAGCCGACCGACGAACACCGGGGAGCTGTTTTTT. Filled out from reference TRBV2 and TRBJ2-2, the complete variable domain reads EPEVTQTPSHQVTQMGQEVILRCVPISNHLYFYWYRQILGQKVEFLVSFYNNEISEKSEIFDDQFSVERPDGSNFTLKIRSTKLEDSAMYFCASRPTNTGELFFGEGSRLTVL.

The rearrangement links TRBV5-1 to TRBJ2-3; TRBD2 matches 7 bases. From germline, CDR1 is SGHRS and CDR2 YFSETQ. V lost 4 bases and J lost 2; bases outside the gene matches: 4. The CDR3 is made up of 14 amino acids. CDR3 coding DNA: TGCGCCAGCAGCGGGGGGACTATCACAGATACGCAGTATTTT. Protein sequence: CASSGGTITDTQYF.

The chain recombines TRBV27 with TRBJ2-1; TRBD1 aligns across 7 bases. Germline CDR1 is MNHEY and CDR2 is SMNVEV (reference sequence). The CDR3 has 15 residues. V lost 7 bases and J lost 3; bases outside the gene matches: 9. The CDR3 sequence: CASTRQGHHYNEQFF. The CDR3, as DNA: TGTGCCAGCACCCGACAGGGTCACCACTACAATGAGCAGTTCTTC.

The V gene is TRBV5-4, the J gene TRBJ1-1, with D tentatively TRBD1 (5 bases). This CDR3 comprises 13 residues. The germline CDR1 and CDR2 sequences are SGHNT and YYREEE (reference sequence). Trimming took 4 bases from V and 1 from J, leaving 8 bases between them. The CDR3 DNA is TGTGCCAGCAGCCGCGGGGCGAACACTGAAGCTTTCTTT. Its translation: CASSRGANTEAFF.

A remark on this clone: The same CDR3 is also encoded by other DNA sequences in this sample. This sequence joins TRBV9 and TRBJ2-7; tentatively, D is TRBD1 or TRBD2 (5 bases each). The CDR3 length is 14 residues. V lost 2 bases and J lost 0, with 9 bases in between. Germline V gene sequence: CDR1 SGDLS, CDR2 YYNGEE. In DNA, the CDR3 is TGTGCCAGCAGCGTTGGGGGAATCTCCTACGAGCAGTACTTC. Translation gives CASSVGGISYEQYF.

CDR3 in amino acids: CASSPGSSYNEQFF. CDR3 sequence (DNA): TGTGCCAGCTCCCCGGGCAGCTCCTACAATGAGCAGTTCTTC. This sequence joins TRBV5-5 and TRBJ2-1; no definite D call. Trimming shortened V by 7 bases and J by 0 bases, and 11 bases separated the two germline ends. The CDR3 is made up of 14 amino acids. Germline loops: CDR1 SGHKS, CDR2 YYEKEE (reference sequence). Filled out from reference TRBV5-5 and TRBJ2-1, the complete variable domain reads DAGVTQSPTHLIKTRGQQVTLRCSPISGHKSVSWYQQVLGQGPQFIFQYYEKEERGRGNFPDRFSARQFPNYSSELNVNALLLGDSALYLCASSPGSSYNEQFFGPGTRLTVL.

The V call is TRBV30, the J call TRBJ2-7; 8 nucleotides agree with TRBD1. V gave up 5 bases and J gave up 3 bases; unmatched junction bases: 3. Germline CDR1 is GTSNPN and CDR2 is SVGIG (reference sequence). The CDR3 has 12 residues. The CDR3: CAWGTGGYEQYF. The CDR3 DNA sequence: TGTGCCTGGGGGACAGGAGGCTACGAGCAGTACTTC.

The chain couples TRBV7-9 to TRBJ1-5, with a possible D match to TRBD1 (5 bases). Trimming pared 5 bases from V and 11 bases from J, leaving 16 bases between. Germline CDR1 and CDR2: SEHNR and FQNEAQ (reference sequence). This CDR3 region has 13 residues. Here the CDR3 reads CASSPLLKGSQHF. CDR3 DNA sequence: TGTGCCAGCAGCCCACTTTTGAAGGGGTCCCAGCATTTT.

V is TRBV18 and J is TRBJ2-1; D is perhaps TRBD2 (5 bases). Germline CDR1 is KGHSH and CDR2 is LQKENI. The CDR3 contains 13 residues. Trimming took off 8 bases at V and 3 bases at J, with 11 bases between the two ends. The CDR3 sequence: CASQTGDYNEQFF. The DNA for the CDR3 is TGTGCCAGCCAGACCGGGGACTACAATGAGCAGTTCTTC.

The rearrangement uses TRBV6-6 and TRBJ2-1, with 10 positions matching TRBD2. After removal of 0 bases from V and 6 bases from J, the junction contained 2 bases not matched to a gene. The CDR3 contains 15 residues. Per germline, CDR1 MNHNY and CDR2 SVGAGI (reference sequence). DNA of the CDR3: TGTGCCAGCAGTTACTCGCTAGCGGGAGCCAATGAGCAGTTCTTC. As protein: CASSYSLAGANEQFF.

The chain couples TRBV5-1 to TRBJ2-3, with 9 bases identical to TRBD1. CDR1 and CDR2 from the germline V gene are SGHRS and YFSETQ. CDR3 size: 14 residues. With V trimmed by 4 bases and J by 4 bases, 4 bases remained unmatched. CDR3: CASSGQGLSDTQYF. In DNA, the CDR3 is TGCGCCAGCAGCGGACAGGGGTTGTCAGATACGCAGTATTTT.

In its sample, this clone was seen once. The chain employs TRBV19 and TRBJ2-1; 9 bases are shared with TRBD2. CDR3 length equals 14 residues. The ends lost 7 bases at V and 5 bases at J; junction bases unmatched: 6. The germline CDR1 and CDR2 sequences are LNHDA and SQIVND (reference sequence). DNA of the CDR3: TGTGCCAGTACGGCGGGAGGGATCAACAATGAGCAGTTCTTC. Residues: CASTAGGINNEQFF.

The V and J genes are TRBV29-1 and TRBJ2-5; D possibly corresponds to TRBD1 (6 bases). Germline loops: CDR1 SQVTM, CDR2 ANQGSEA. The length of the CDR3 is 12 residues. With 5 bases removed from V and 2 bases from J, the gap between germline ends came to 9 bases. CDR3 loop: CSVLDSQETQYF. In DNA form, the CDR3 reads TGCAGCGTTTTGGACAGTCAAGAGACCCAGTACTTC.

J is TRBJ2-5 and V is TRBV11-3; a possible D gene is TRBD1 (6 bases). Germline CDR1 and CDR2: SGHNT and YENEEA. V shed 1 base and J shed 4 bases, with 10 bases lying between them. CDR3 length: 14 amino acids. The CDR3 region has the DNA TGTGCCAGCAGCTTAGGGGGGCTCCCAGAGACCCAGTACTTC. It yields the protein CASSLGGLPETQYF.

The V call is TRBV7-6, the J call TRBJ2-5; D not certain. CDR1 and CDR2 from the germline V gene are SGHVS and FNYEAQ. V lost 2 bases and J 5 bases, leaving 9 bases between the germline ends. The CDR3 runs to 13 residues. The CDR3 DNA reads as TGTGCCAGCAGCTTATTAGGGCGGGAGACCCAGTACTTC. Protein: CASSLLGRETQYF.

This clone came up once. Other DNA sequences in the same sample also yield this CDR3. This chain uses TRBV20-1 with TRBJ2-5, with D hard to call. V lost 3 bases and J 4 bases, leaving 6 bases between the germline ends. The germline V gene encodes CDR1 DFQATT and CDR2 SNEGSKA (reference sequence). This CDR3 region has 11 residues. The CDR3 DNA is TGCAGTGCTAGCTCCCCAGAGACCCAGTACTTC. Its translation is CSASSPETQYF.